This T cell receptor beta chain was recorded in a study of OX40 agonist ivuxolimab in advanced cancers. Study as a whole: Patients enrolled in dose escalation were diagnosed with hepatocellular carcinoma, melanoma, renal cell or head and neck cancer.

The CDR3 sequence is 12 residues long. Germline lookup yields CDR1 SGDLS and CDR2 YYNGEE. The germline V and J ends were trimmed by 0 bases and 7 bases, with 8 bases remaining between them. Worth noting for this clone: What it recognizes is unknown.

Generated by immunoSEQ multiplex PCR, the TCRdb table keeps only in-frame clones and is missing some. This table has fewer than 25,000 clones, approximately 88% appearing once. Findings and caveats of the study: In the 0.1-3.0 mg/kg groups, partial responders showed among the lowest expansion.

This sequence originates from an adult with an advanced solid tumor such as melanoma, head and neck, liver or kidney cancer. Sequenced material: CD4+ or CD8+ T cells sorted from blood, taken in a trial of the OX40 agonist ivuxolimab. The rearrangement uses TRBV9 and TRBJ2-7; no clear D gene. The CDR3 region is CASSVASREQYF. In DNA form, the CDR3 reads TGTGCCAGCAGCGTAGCTTCCAGAGAGCAGTACTTC. The full variable domain, rest sourced from reference TRBV9 and TRBJ2-7, is DSGVTQTPKHLITATGQRVTLRCSPRSGDLSVYWYQQSLDQGLQFLIQYYNGEERAKGNILERFSAQQFPDLHSELNLSSLELGDSALYFCASSVASREQYFGPGTRLTVT.